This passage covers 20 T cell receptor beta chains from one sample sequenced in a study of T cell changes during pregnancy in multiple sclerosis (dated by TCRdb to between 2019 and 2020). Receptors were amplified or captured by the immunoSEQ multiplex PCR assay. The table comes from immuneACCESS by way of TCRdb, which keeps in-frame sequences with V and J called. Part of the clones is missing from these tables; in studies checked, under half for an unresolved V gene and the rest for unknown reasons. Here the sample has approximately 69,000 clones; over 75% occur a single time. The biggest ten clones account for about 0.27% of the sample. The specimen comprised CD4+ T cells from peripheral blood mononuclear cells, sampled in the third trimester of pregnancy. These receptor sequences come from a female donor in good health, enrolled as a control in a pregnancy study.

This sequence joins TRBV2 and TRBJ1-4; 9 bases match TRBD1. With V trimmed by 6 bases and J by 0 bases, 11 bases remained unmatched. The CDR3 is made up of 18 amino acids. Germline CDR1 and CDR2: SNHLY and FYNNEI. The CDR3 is CASSPGTGFLATNEKLFF. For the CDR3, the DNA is TGTGCCAGCAGCCCCGGGACAGGGTTCCTTGCAACTAATGAAAAACTGTTTTTT.

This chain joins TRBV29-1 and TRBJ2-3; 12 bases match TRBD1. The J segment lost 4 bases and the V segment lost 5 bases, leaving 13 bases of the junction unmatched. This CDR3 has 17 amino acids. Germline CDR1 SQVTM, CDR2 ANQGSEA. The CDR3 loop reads CSVSPGTGGYRADTQYF. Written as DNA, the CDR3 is TGCAGCGTTTCTCCCGGGACAGGGGGCTATCGGGCAGATACGCAGTATTTT.

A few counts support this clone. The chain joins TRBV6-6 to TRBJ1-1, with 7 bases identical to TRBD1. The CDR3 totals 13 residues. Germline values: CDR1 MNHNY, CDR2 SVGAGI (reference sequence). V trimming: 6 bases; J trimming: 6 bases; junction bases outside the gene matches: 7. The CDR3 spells CASRLTGNAEAFF. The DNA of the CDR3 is TGTGCCAGCAGACTGACAGGGAATGCTGAAGCTTTCTTT.

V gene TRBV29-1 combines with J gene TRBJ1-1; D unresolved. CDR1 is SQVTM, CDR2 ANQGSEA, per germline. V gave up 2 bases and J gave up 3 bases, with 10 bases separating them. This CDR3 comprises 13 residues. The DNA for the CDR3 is TGCAGCGTTGAACACGCCGGGTACACTGAAGCTTTCTTT. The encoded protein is CSVEHAGYTEAFF.

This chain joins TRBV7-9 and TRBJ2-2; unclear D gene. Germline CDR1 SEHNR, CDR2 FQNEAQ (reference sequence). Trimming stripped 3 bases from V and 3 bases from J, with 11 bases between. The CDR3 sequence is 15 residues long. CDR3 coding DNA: TGTGCCAGCAGCTTCATGGGCACCTACACCGGGGAGCTGTTTTTT. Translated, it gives CASSFMGTYTGELFF.

The CDR3 spells CASSQDRGGSNQPQHF. CDR3 coding DNA: TGTGCCAGCAGCCAGGACAGGGGAGGAAGCAATCAGCCCCAGCATTTT. The chain joins TRBV5-8 to TRBJ1-5; 9 bases match TRBD1. CDR3 length: 16 amino acids. Trimming took 4 bases from V and 1 from J; bases not matched to a gene: 6. Looked up from germline, CDR1 is SGHTS and CDR2 is YDEGEE.

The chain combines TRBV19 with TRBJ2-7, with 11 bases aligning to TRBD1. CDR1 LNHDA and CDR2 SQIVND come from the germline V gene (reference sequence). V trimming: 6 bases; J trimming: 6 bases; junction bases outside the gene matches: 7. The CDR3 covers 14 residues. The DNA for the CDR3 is TGTGCCAGTAGGCGGGGACAGGGGGTCGGCGAGCAGTACTTC. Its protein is CASRRGQGVGEQYF. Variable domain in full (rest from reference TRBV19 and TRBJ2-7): DGGITQSPKYLFRKEGQNVTLSCEQNLNHDAMYWYRQDPGQGLRLIYYSQIVNDFQKGDIAEGYSVSREKKESFPLTVTSAQKNPTAFYLCASRRGQGVGEQYFGPGTRLTVT.

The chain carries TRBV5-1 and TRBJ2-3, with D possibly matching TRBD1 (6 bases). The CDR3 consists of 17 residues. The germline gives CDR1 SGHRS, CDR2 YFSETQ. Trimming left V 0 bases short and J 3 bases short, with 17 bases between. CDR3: CASSLGNTGLDTDTQYF. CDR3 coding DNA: TGCGCCAGCAGCTTGGGCAATACAGGGTTAGATACAGATACGCAGTATTTT.

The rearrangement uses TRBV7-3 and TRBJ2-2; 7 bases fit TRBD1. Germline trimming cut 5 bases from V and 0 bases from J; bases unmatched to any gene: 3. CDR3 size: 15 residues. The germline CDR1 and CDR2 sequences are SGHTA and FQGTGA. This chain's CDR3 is CASSTGTANTGELFF. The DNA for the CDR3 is TGTGCCAGCAGCACCGGGACAGCGAACACCGGGGAGCTGTTTTTT.

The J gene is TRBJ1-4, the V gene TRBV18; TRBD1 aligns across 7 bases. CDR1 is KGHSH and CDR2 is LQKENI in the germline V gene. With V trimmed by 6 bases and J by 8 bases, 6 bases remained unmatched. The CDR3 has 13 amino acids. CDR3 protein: CASSGQNEEKLFF. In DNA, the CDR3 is TGTGCCAGCTCGGGACAGAATGAAGAAAAACTGTTTTTT.

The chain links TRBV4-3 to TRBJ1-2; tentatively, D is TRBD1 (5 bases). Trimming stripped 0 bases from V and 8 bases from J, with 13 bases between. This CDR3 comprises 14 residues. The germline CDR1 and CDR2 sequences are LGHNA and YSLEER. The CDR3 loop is CASSQDSPGSGYTF. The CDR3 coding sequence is TGCGCCAGCAGCCAAGACTCCCCAGGGTCGGGCTACACCTTC.

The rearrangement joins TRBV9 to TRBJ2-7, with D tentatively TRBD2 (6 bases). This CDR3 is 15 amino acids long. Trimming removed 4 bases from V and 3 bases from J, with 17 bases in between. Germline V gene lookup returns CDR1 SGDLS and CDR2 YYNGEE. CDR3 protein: CASSRDWSTNYEQYF. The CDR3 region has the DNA TGTGCCAGCAGCAGGGACTGGTCCACGAACTACGAGCAGTACTTC.

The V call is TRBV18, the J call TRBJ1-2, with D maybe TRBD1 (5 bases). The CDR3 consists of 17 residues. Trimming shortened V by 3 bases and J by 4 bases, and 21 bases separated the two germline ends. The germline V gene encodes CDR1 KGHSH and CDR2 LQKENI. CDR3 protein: CASSPAVTGAGGYGYTF. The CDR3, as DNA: TGTGCCAGCTCACCCGCCGTGACTGGGGCTGGTGGCTATGGCTACACCTTC.

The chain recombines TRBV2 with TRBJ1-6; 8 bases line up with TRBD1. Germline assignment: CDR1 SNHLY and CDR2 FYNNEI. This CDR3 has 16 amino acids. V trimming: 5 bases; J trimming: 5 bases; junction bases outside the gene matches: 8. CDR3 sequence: CASSSSQGADNSPLHF. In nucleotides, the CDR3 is TGTGCCAGCAGTTCCAGCCAGGGGGCTGATAATTCACCCCTCCACTTT. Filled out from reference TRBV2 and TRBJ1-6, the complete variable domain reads EPEVTQTPSHQVTQMGQEVILRCVPISNHLYFYWYRQILGQKVEFLVSFYNNEISEKSEIFDDQFSVERPDGSNFTLKIRSTKLEDSAMYFCASSSSQGADNSPLHFGNGTRLTVT.

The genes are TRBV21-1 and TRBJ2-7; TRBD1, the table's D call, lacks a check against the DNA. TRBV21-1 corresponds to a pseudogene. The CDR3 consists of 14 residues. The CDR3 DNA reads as TGTGCCAGCCCTCAACAGGGGGCTAACGACGAGCAGTACTTC. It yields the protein CASPQQGANDEQYF.

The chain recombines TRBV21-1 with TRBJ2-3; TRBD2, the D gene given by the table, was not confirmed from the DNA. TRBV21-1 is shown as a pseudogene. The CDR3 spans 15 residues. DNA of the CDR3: TGTGCCAGCAGCAGTCCGAAGCGGGCTACAGATACGCAGTATTTT. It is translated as CASSSPKRATDTQYF.

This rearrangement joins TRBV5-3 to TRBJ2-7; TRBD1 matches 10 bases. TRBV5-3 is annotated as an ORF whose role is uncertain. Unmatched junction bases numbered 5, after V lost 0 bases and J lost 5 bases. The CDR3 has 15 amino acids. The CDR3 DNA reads TGTGCCAGAAGCTTGGCCAGGACAGGGGGAGACGAGCAGTACTTC. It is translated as CARSLARTGGDEQYF.

The CDR3 region is CASTAGNYGYTF. The CDR3 DNA is TGTGCCAGTACAGCAGGGAACTATGGCTACACCTTC. The J gene is TRBJ1-2, the V gene TRBV19, with a weak D call TRBD1 (5 bases). The V gene lost 7 bases and the J gene lost 2 bases, with 8 bases spanning the gap. Germline assignment: CDR1 LNHDA and CDR2 SQIVND (reference sequence). The CDR3 runs to 12 residues.

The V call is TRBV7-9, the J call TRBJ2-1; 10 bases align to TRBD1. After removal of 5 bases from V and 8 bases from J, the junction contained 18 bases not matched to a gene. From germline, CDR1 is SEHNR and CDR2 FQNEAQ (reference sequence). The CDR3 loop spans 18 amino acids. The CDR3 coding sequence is TGTGCCAGCAGCCCCACTAGGCCGGGACAGGGGAAGGTCGATGAGCAGTTCTTC. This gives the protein CASSPTRPGQGKVDEQFF.

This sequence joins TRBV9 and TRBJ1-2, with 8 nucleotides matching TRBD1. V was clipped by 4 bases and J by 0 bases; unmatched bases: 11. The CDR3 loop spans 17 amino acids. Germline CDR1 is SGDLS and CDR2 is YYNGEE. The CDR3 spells CASSPRTGTTPNYGYTF. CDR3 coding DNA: TGTGCCAGCAGCCCCCGGACAGGGACGACTCCTAACTATGGCTACACCTTC.